This paragraph reports one T cell receptor beta chain. These data are taken from a study of blood T cell repertoires in COVID-19. Study in general: Collection of acute and convalescent COVID-19 samples took place in the United States, Italy and Spain.

The authors' processing: Amplification of reference gene primers provided the estimated nucleated cell counts. Produced via immunoSEQ multiplex PCR; TCRdb's table is partial and in-frame only. The DNA gave D and trimming, while V, J and clone size come from that table. The table has almost 25,000 clones, about 81% seen once. This TCR derives from a woman in her 70s with COVID-19, enrolled during active disease. Material: peripheral blood.

The CDR3 bases are TGTGCCAGCAGCTTAGCGGCGGGTAGGAACACTGAAGCTTTCTTT. Translated: CASSLAAGRNTEAFF. The gene calls are TRBV7-9 and TRBJ1-1; no clear D. The CDR3 covers 15 residues. Germline CDR1 SEHNR, CDR2 FQNEAQ (reference sequence). V dropped 0 bases and J dropped 1 base, with 9 bases sitting between them.